This paragraph covers one T cell receptor beta chain sequence. Produced via immunoSEQ multiplex PCR; TCRdb's table is partial and in-frame only. The sample holds about 150,000 clones; roughly four fifths are singletons and the top ten take 2.5% to 3%. The sample belongs to a study of blood T cell repertoires in COVID-19. Study summary: T cells, B-cell-depleted T cells, or PBMCs provided the cDNA or gDNA that served as material.

This CDR3 spans 13 amino acids. Germline trimming cut 6 bases from V and 3 bases from J; bases unmatched to any gene: 4. The germline gives CDR1 SGHTA, CDR2 FQGNSA. Recruited during active infection, patients (from Seattle) were subsequently followed longitudinally. The V and J genes are TRBV7-2 and TRBJ1-2; TRBD1 matches at 7 bases. The source is a woman older than 75 with COVID-19, enrolled during active disease. The source material was peripheral blood. The CDR3 region has the DNA TGTGCCAGCAGAGGGGACAGCTACTATGGCTACACCTTC. This codes for CASRGDSYYGYTF.